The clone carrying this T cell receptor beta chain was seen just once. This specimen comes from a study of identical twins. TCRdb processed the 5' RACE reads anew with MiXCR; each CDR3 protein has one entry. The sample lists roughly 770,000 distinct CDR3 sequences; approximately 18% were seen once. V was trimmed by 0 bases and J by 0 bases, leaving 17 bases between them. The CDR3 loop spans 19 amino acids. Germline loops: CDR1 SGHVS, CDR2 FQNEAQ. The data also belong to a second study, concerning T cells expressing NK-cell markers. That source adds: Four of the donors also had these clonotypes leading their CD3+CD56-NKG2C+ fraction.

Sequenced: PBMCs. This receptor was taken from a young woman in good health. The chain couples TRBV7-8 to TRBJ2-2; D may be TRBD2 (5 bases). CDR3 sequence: CASSLALRFRGTNTGELFF. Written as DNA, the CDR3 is TGTGCCAGCAGCTTAGCTTTAAGGTTTCGGGGTACGAACACCGGGGAGCTGTTTTTT.